The clone carrying this T cell receptor beta chain showed up just once. The data were produced by immunoSEQ multiplex PCR, yet TCRdb's version contains in-frame clones alone and is incomplete. This table holds some 140,000 clones, roughly 84% found once. The data were taken from a study of blood T cell repertoires in COVID-19. On the study more broadly: Donors in the United States, Italy and Spain gave samples during acute or convalescent COVID-19. PBMCs, B-cell-depleted T cells, or T cells provided the cDNA or gDNA that made up the material.

Between the trimmed V and J ends, which lost 7 bases and 0 bases, there was a span of 15 bases. Germline V gene sequence: CDR1 LNHDA, CDR2 SQIVND (reference sequence). CDR3 length equals 15 residues. Sequenced input: peripheral blood. The V gene is TRBV19, the J gene TRBJ1-1, with D perhaps matching TRBD1 (5 bases). This TCR derives from a man between 60 and 75 years old with acute or convalescent COVID-19. DNA for the CDR3: TGTGCCAGTACCCCGGGGGGTTCGGTGAACACTGAAGCTTTCTTT. This sequence encodes CASTPGGSVNTEAFF.